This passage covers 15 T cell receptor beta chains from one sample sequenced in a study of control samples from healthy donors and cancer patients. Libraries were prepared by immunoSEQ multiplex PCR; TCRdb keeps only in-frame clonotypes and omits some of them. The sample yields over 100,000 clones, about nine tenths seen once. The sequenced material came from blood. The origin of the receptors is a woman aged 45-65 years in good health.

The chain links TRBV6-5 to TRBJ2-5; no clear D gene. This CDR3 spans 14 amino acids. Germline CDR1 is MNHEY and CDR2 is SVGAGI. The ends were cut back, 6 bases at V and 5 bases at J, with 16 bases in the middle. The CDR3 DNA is TGTGCCAGCAGACTCGACACGTTCCGTGAGACCCAGTACTTC. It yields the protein CASRLDTFRETQYF.

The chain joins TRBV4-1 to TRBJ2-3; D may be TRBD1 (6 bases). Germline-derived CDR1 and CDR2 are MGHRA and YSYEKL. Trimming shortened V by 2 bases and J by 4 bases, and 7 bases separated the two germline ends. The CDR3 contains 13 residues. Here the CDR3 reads CASSQTGSDTQYF. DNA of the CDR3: TGCGCCAGCAGCCAAACAGGGTCAGATACGCAGTATTTT.

CDR3: CASSGVPRGSPLHF. CDR3 nucleotide sequence: TGTGCCAGCAGCGGGGTCCCAAGGGGATCACCCCTCCACTTT. V gene TRBV25-1 combines with J gene TRBJ1-6; perhaps TRBD1 as D (5 bases). This CDR3 contains 14 residues. Germline V CDR1 and CDR2: MGHDK, SYGVNS. V was cut by 6 bases and J by 10 bases, with 16 bases left in between.

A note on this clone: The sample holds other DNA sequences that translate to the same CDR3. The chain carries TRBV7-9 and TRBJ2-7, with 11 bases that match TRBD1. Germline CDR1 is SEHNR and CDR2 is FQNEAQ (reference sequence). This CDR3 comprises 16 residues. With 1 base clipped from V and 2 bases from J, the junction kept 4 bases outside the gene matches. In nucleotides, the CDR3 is TGTGCCAGCAGCTTAGGGACAGGGGGCCAGACCTACGAGCAGTACTTC. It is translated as CASSLGTGGQTYEQYF.

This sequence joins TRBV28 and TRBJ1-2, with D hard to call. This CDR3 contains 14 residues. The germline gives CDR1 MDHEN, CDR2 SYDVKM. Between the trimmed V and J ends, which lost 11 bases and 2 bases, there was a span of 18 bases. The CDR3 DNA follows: TGTGCCTGTCGGGTGCAGGAGGGAAACTATGGCTACACCTTC. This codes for CACRVQEGNYGYTF.

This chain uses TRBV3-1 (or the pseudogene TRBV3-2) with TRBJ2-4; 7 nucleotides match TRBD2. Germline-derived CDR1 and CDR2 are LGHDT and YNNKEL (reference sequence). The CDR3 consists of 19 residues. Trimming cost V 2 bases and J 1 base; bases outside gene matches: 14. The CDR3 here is CASSQFAGAPTGAKNIQYF. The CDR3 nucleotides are TGTGCCAGCAGCCAATTTGCGGGAGCCCCCACGGGGGCCAAAAACATTCAGTACTTC.

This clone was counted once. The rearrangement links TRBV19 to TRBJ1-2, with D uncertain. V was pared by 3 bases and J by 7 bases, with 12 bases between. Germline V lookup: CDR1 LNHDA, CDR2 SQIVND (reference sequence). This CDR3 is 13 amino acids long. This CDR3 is CASSIHKEAGYTF. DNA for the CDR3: TGTGCCAGTAGTATTCACAAGGAGGCTGGCTACACCTTC.

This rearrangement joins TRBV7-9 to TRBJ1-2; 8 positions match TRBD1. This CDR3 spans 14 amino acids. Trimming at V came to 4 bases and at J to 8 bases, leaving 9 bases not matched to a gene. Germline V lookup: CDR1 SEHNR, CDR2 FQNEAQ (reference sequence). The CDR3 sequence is CASSWGQEARGYTF. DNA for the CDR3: TGTGCCAGCAGCTGGGGACAGGAAGCAAGAGGCTACACCTTC.

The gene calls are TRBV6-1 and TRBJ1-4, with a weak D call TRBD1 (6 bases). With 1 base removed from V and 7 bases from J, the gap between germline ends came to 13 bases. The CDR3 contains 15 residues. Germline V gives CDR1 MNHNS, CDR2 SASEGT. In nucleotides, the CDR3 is TGTGCCAGCAGTGAAGGCACAGGGAGGGGTGAAAAACTGTTTTTT. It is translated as CASSEGTGRGEKLFF.

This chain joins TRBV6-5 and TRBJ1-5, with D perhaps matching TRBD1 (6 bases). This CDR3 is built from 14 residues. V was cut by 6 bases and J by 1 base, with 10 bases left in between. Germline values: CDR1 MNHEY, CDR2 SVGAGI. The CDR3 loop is CASRGQISNQPQHF. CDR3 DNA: TGTGCCAGCAGAGGACAGATCAGCAATCAGCCCCAGCATTTT.

In DNA form, the CDR3 reads TGTGCCAGCAGACAGGGGAATGGCCCCTACGAGCAGTACTTC. This translates into CASRQGNGPYEQYF. This chain joins TRBV28 and TRBJ2-7; TRBD1 agrees at 7 bases. The germline CDR1 and CDR2 sequences are MDHEN and SYDVKM. CDR3 size: 14 residues. Trimming at V came to 6 bases and at J to 2 bases, leaving 7 bases not matched to a gene.

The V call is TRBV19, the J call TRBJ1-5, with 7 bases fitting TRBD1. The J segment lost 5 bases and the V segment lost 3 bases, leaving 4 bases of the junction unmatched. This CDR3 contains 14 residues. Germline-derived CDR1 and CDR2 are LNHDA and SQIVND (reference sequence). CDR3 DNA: TGTGCCAGTAGTATTGGAGGGGGCCATCAGCCCCAGCATTTT. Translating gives CASSIGGGHQPQHF.

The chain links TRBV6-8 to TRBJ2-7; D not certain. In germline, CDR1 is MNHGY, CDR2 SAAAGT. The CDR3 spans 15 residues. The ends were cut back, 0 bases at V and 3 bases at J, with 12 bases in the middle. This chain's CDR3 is CASSYSIGTGYEQYF. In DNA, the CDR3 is TGTGCCAGCAGTTACTCAATTGGAACGGGCTACGAGCAGTACTTC.

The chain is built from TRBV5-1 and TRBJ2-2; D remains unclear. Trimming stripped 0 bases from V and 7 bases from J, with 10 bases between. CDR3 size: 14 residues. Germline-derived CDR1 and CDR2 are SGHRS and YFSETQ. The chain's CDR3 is CASSLVGIGGELFF. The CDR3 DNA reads TGCGCCAGCAGCTTGGTAGGGATCGGCGGGGAGCTGTTTTTT.

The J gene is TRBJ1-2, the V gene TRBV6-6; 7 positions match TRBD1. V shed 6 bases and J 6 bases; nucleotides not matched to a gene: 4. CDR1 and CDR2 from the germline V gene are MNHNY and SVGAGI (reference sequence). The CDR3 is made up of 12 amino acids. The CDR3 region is CASSHRGDGYTF. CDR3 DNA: TGTGCCAGCAGCCACAGGGGAGATGGCTACACCTTC.